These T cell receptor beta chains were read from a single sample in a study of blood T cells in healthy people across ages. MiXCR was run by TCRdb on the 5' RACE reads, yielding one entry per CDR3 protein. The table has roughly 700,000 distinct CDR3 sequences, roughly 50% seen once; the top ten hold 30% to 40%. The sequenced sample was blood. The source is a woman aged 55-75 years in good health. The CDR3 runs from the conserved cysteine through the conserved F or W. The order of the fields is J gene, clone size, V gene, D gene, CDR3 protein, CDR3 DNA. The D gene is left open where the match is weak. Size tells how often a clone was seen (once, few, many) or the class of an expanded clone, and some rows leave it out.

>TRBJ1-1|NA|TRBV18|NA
CASSPARQLNTEAFF
TGTGCCAGCTCACCTGCGAGACAGCTGAACACTGAAGCTTTCTTT
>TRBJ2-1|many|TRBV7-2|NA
CASSRDNYNEQFF
TGTGCCAGCAGCCGGGACAACTACAATGAGCAGTTCTTC
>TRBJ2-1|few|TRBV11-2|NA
CASSLTAYNEQFF
TGTGCCAGCAGCCTCACTGCTTACAATGAGCAGTTCTTC
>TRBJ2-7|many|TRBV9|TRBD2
CASSVGAGAHYEQYF
TGTGCCAGCAGCGTAGGGGCGGGAGCCCACTACGAGCAGTACTTC
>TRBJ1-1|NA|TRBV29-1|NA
CSVDPNTEAFF
TGCAGCGTTGACCCGAACACTGAAGCTTTCTTT
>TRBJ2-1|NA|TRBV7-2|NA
CASSLVFGGYNEQFF
TGTGCCAGCAGCTTAGTTTTTGGGGGTTACAATGAGCAGTTCTTC
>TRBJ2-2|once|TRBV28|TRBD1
CASSSGGTGELFF
TGTGCCAGCAGTTCAGGGGGTACCGGGGAGCTGTTTTTT
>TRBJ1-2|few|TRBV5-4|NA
CASSLDGRTSNYGYTF
TGTGCCAGCAGCTTGGACGGACGGACCTCTAACTATGGCTACACCTTC
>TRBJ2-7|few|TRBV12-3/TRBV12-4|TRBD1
CASRSTGMTYEQYF
TGTGCCAGCAGGTCGACAGGGATGACCTACGAGCAGTACTTC
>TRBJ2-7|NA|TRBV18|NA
CASSPAGGYYEQYF
TGTGCCAGCTCACCAGCCGGGGGCTACTACGAGCAGTACTTC
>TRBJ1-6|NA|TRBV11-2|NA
CASSLGSVPSPLHF
TGTGCCAGCAGCTTAGGGTCAGTCCCTTCACCCCTCCACTTT
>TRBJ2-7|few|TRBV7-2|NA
CASSLDGGVSAYEQYF
TGTGCCAGCAGCTTAGATGGGGGAGTCTCCGCCTACGAGCAGTACTTC
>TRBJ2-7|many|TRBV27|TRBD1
CASSPIPGQGAGSYEQYF
TGTGCCAGCAGTCCAATCCCGGGACAGGGGGCGGGCTCCTACGAGCAGTACTTC
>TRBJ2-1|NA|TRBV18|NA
CASSPIEGSYNEQFF
TGTGCCAGCTCACCAATAGAGGGATCCTACAATGAGCAGTTCTTC
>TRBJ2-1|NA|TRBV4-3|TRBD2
CASSQDHPHGAGAGYNEQFF
TGCGCCAGCAGCCAAGATCACCCACACGGGGCGGGAGCGGGATACAATGAGCAGTTCTTC
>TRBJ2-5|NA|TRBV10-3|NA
CAISGSFAYPEQYF
TGTGCCATCAGTGGTAGCTTCGCCTACCCTGAGCAGTACTTC
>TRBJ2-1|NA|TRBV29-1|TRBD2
CSVLAVYNEQFF
TGCAGCGTACTAGCGGTCTACAATGAGCAGTTCTTC
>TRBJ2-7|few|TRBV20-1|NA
CSAREQTPKGEQYF
TGCAGTGCTAGAGAGCAAACCCCAAAGGGCGAGCAGTACTTC